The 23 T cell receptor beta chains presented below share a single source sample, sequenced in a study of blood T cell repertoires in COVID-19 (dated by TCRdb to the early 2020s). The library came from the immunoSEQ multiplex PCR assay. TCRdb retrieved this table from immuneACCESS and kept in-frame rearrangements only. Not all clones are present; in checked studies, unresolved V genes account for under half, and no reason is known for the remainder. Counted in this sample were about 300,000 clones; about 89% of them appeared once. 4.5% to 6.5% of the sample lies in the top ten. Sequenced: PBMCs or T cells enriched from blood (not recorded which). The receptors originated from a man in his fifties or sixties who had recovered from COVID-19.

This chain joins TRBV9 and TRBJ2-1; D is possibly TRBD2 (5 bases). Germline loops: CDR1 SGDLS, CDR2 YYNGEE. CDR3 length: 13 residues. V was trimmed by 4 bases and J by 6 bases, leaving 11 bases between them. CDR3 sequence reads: CASSTQTSNEQFF. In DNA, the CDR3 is TGTGCCAGCAGCACCCAAACTAGCAATGAGCAGTTCTTC.

The CDR3, as DNA: TGTGCCACTCAACAACACGGGACAGGGGGTGCCTGGGTCGAGACCCAGTACTTC. As protein: CATQQHGTGGAWVETQYF. The rearrangement links TRBV27 to TRBJ2-5; 11 bases map to TRBD1. Per germline, CDR1 MNHEY and CDR2 SMNVEV (reference sequence). The CDR3 is made up of 18 amino acids. V shed 10 bases and J 5 bases; nucleotides not matched to a gene: 21.

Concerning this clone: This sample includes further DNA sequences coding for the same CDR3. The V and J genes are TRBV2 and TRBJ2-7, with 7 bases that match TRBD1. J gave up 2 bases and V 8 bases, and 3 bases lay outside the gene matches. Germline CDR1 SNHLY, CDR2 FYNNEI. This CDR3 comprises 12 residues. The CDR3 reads CASRDRAYEQYF. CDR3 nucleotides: TGTGCCAGCCGGGACAGAGCCTACGAGCAGTACTTC.

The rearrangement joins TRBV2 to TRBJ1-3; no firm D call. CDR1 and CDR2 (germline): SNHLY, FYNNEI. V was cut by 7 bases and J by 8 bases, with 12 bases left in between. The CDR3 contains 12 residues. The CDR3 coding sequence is TGTGCCAGCACGGTCCTTCGGGACACCATATATTTT. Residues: CASTVLRDTIYF.

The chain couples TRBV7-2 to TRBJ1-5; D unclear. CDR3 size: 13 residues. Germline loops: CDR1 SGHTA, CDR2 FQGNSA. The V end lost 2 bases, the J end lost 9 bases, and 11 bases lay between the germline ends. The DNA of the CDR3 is TGTGCCAGCAGCTTATCATCCCGAGGGCCCCAGCATTTT. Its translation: CASSLSSRGPQHF.

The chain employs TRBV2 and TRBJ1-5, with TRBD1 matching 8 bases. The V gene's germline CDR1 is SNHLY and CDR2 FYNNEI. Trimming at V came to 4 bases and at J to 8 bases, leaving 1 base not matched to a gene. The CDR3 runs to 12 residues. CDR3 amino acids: CASSGTGKPQHF. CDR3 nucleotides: TGTGCCAGCAGTGGGACAGGGAAGCCCCAGCATTTT.

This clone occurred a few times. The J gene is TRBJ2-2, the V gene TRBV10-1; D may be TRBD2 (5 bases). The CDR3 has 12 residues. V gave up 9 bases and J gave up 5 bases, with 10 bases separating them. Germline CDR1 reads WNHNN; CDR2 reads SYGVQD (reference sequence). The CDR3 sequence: CASQTTTGELFF. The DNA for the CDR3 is TGCGCCAGTCAGACTACTACCGGGGAGCTGTTTTTT.

The chain's CDR3 is CASSLGQMETQYF. CDR3 coding DNA: TGTGCCAGCAGCTTAGGACAGATGGAGACCCAGTACTTC. The V gene is TRBV7-2, the J gene TRBJ2-5; D perhaps matches TRBD1 (5 bases). Trimming took 1 base from V and 5 from J, leaving 8 bases between them. This CDR3 contains 13 residues. Germline V lookup: CDR1 SGHTA, CDR2 FQGNSA.

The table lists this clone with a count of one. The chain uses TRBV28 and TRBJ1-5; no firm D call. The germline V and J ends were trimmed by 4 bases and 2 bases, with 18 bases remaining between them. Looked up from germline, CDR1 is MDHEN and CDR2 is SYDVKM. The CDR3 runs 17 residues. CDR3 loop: CASSSPFREGRNQPQHF. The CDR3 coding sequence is TGTGCCAGCAGTTCCCCATTTCGGGAAGGGCGCAATCAGCCCCAGCATTTT. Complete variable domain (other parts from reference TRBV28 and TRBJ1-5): DVKVTQSSRYLVKRTGEKVFLECVQDMDHENMFWYRQDPGLGLRLIYFSYDVKMKEKGDIPEGYSVSREKKERFSLILESASTNQTSMYLCASSSPFREGRNQPQHFGDGTRLSIL.

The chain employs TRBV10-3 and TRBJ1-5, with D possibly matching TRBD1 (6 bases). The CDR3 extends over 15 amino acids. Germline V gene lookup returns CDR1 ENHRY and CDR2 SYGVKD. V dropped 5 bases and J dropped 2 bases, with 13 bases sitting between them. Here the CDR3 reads CAISHQGLGNQPQHF. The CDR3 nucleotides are TGTGCCATCAGTCACCAGGGGCTTGGCAATCAGCCCCAGCATTTT.

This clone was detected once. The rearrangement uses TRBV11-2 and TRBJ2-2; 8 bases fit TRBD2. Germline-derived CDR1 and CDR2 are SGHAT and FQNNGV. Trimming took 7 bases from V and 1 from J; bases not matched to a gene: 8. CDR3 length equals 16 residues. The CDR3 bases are TGTGCCAGCACGCCGGTGGGGACTAGGAACACCGGGGAGCTGTTTTTT. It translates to CASTPVGTRNTGELFF.

The CDR3, as DNA: TGTGCCAGCAGCTCACAGGGTAGGGATTCACCCCTCCACTTT. This gives the protein CASSSQGRDSPLHF. The chain combines TRBV7-2 with TRBJ1-6; maybe TRBD1 (6 bases). This CDR3 has 14 amino acids. V shed 4 bases and J shed 8 bases, with 12 bases lying between them. CDR1 SGHTA and CDR2 FQGNSA come from the germline V gene.

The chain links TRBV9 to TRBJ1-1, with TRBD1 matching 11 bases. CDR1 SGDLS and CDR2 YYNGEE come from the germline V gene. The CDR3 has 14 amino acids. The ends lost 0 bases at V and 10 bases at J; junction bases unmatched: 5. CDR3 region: CASSVVEGQGGAFF. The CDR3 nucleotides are TGTGCCAGCAGCGTAGTAGAGGGACAGGGGGGAGCTTTCTTT.

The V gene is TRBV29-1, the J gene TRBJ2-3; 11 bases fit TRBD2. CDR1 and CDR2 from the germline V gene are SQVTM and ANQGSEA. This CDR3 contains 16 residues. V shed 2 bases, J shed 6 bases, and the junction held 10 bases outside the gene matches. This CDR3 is CSVERLAGPRRDTQYF. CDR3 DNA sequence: TGCAGCGTTGAAAGACTAGCGGGACCCAGGAGGGATACGCAGTATTTT.

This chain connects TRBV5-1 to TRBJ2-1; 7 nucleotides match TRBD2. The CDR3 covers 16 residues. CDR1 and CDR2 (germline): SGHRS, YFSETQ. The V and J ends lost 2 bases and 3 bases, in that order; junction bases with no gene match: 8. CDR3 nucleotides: TGCGCCAGCAGCTTTTCAGCGGGGTACAACTACAATGAGCAGTTCTTC. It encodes CASSFSAGYNYNEQFF.

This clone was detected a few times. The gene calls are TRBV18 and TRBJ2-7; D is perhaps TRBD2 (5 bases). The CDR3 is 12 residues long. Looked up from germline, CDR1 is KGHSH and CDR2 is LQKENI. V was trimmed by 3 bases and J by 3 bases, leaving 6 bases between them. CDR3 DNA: TGTGCCAGCTCACCCGGGAACTACGAGCAGTACTTC. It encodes CASSPGNYEQYF.

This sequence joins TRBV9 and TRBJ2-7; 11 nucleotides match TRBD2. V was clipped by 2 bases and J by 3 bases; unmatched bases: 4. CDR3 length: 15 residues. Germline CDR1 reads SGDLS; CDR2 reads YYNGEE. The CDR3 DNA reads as TGTGCCAGCAGCGTCGCCGGGACTAGCGGCTACGAGCAGTACTTC. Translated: CASSVAGTSGYEQYF.

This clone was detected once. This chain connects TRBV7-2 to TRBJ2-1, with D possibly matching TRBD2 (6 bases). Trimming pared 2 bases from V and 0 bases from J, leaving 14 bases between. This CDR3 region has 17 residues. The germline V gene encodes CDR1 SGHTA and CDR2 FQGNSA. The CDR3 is CASSLMSGRSSYNEQFF. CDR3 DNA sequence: TGTGCCAGCAGCTTAATGAGCGGGCGGAGCTCCTACAATGAGCAGTTCTTC.

The CDR3 DNA reads TGTGCCAGCAGTGAGTCCGGTCGCACTGAAGCTTTCTTT. Residues: CASSESGRTEAFF. The chain employs TRBV2 and TRBJ1-1; no reliable D call. The CDR3 contains 13 residues. Deletions cut 3 bases from V and 4 bases from J, with 9 bases between. Germline V gene sequence: CDR1 SNHLY, CDR2 FYNNEI.

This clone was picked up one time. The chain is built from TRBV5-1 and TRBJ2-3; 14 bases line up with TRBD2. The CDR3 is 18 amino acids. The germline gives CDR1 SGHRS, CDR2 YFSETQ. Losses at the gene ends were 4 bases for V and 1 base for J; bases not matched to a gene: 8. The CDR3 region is CASSPGTSGSGGTDTQYF. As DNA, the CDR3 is TGCGCCAGCAGCCCCGGGACTAGCGGGAGTGGTGGCACAGATACGCAGTATTTT. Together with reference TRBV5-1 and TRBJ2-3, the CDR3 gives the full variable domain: KAGVTQTPRYLIKTRGQQVTLSCSPISGHRSVSWYQQTPGQGLQFLFEYFSETQRNKGNFPGRFSGRQFSNSRSEMNVSTLELGDSALYLCASSPGTSGSGGTDTQYFGPGTRLTVL.

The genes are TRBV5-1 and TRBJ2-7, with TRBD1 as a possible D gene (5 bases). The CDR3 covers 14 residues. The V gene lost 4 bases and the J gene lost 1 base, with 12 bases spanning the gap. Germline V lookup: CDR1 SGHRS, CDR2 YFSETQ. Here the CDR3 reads CASSPGALSYEQYF. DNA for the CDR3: TGCGCCAGCAGCCCTGGGGCATTGTCCTACGAGCAGTACTTC.

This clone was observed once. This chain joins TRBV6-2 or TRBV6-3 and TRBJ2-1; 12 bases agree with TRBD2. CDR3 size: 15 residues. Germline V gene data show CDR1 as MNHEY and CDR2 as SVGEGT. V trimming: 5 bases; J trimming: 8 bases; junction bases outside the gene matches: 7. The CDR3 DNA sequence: TGTGCCAGCAGTATAGGACTAGCGGGACCCGATGAGCAGTTCTTC. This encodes CASSIGLAGPDEQFF.

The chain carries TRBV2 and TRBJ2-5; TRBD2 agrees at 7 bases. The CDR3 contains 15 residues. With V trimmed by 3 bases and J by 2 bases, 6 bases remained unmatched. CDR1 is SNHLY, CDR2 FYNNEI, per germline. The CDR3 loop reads CASSDGASGQETQYF. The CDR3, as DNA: TGTGCCAGCAGTGACGGGGCTAGCGGACAAGAGACCCAGTACTTC.